The present TCR beta chain was sequenced within a study of CD8 T cells in ankylosing spondylitis. Study-wide results and caveats: In ankylosing spondylitis blood, a motif of fewer than 10 highly homologous TCR beta variants appeared characteristic. Past research had described some motif variants in reactive arthritis synovial fluid and blood. Enrichment of disease-linked clones was reportedly significant in matched ankylosing spondylitis synovial fluid.

TCRdb reanalysed the 5' RACE reads using MiXCR and keeps one entry per CDR3 protein. The sample contains 250,000 to 300,000 distinct CDR3 sequences, around 20% of which appear only once. The CDR3 length is 15 residues. V shed 4 bases, J shed 4 bases, and the junction held 9 bases outside the gene matches. Germline CDR1 reads SGHRS; CDR2 reads YFSETQ. This clonotype was seen repeatedly, ten times or more. The antigen remains undetermined. The specimen was blood, either unsorted or a sorted T cell fraction (not recorded which). The TCR sequence derives from a male donor with ankylosing spondylitis or in good health (not recorded which). The chain couples TRBV5-1 to TRBJ2-3; 7 nucleotides agree with TRBD1. The CDR3 sequence is CASSLRQGLSDTQYF. The CDR3 DNA reads as TGCGCCAGCAGCCTCCGACAGGGTCTCTCAGATACGCAGTATTTT.